A selection of T cell receptor beta chains follows, all from one sample in a study of shared clonotypes between healthy human individuals. TCRdb's table, derived via immunoSEQ multiplex PCR, lists solely in-frame clones and lacks some. Among some 2 million clones, roughly 95% were seen once, and the ten largest hold approximately 1%. The sequenced material came from naive CD8+ T cells sorted from blood. These receptor sequences come from a man younger than 30 in good health. The CDR3 runs from the conserved cysteine through the conserved F or W.

J gene	V gene	CDR3 protein
TRBJ2-1	TRBV5-1	CASSHYGQGPPEQFF
TRBJ2-3	TRBV9	CASSVAGSTDTQYF
TRBJ2-1	TRBV2	CASEVGDQGNEQFF
TRBJ1-6	TRBV6-6	CASSYMSSYNSPLHF
TRBJ2-7	TRBV6-8	CAITIRTDSYEQYF
TRBJ1-4	TRBV4-1	CASSTQVQTNEKLFF
TRBJ2-5	TRBV5-1	CASSSGTNQETQYF
TRBJ2-3	TRBV10-3	CAISEPPTGDGTDTQYF
TRBJ2-2	TRBV2	CASQEGEGVRELFF
TRBJ1-1	TRBV6-5	CASSSQPTGWNTEAFF
TRBJ1-2	TRBV5-1	CASSLGTPNYGYTF
TRBJ2-7	TRBV12-2	CASRPRPPLRDRGYNSYEQYF
TRBJ2-7	TRBV2	CASSEGHPRGYEQYF
TRBJ2-1	TRBV9	CASSAPDRGDEQFF
TRBJ1-4	TRBV19	CASSSDSRTNEKLFF
TRBJ2-3	TRBV11-2	CASSLGVPDTQYF
TRBJ2-2	TRBV5-6	CASSGTGDGELFF
TRBJ2-3	TRBV28	CASSFGQGQDTQYF
TRBJ2-3	TRBV25-1	CASQREKGDTQYF
TRBJ1-1	TRBV14	CASSQLIPGTGGNTEAFF
TRBJ2-1	TRBV19	CASSIGQGARNEQFF
TRBJ2-7	TRBV6-6	CASSYSLGDEQYF
TRBJ1-1	TRBV5-1	CASSLTPNTEAFF
TRBJ2-7	TRBV6-5	CASSSYSGVPEQYF
TRBJ2-7	TRBV19	CASRGEDNGGYEQYF
TRBJ2-1	TRBV27	CASTTGLAEYNEQFF
TRBJ1-1	TRBV10-2	CASSESPLQYMNTEAFF
TRBJ2-7	TRBV5-5	CASSSGASPYEQYF
TRBJ2-2	TRBV4-2	CASSPQGAQYTGELFF
TRBJ1-4	TRBV2	CASSDWGLATNEKLFF
TRBJ2-7	TRBV4-1	CASSQPGQSYEQYF
TRBJ2-2	TRBV5-1	CASSEIQPIGTGELFF
TRBJ1-1	TRBV23-1	CASSQSDLNTEAFF
TRBJ2-7	TRBV28	CASSLGQGTYEQYF
TRBJ2-1	TRBV7-9	CASSLTTSGSGNEQFF
TRBJ1-2	TRBV7-9	CASSFPGDGYTF
TRBJ2-7	TRBV7-2	CASSLVERYSPYEQYF
TRBJ2-3	TRBV25-1	CASSEGGSYTQYF
TRBJ2-7	TRBV6-1	CASSGDVIRGSNYEQYF
TRBJ2-7	TRBV7-2	CASSPGLAGGFYEQYF
TRBJ2-7	TRBV30	CAWSVTGGVYEQYF
TRBJ1-4	TRBV11-2	CASSPGGSLNEKLFF